This passage covers 27 T cell receptor beta chains from one sample sequenced in a study of long-term antiretroviral therapy in people with HIV. Running of the v3.0 immunoSEQ assay took place at survey level. The protocol was immunoSEQ multiplex PCR, while the TCRdb copy is restricted to in-frame clones and leaves out a portion. The repertoire consists of under 35,000 clones, with roughly 96% occurring once and the leading ten covering over 2%. The sample was unsorted PBMCs, taken about 6.6 years after starting antiretroviral therapy. The receptors here all came from a man in his thirties or forties with HIV.

This chain uses TRBV7-2 with TRBJ1-5; 7 bases align to TRBD1. Germline V gene sequence: CDR1 SGHTA, CDR2 FQGNSA. CDR3 length equals 14 residues. V dropped 3 bases and J dropped 5; count of bases not matched to a gene: 4. CDR3 amino acids: CASSLTGRHQPQHF. The CDR3 DNA follows: TGTGCCAGCAGCTTGACAGGGCGTCATCAGCCCCAGCATTTT.

The CDR3 DNA reads as TGTGCCAGCAGCTCCAAGGGACAGACTGGCACTGAAGCTTTCTTT. Its protein is CASSSKGQTGTEAFF. The chain is built from TRBV5-6 and TRBJ1-1; 7 bases line up with TRBD1. There are 15 residues in the CDR3. The ends lost 3 bases at V and 4 bases at J; junction bases unmatched: 9. CDR1 and CDR2 (germline): SGHDT, YYEEEE.

The chain carries TRBV7-9 and TRBJ2-2; D is uncertain. This CDR3 has 12 residues. V lost 1 base to trimming and J lost 7 bases, with 4 bases between them. Looked up from germline, CDR1 is SEHNR and CDR2 is FQNEAQ (reference sequence). The CDR3 spells CASSLEIGELFF. CDR3 nucleotide sequence: TGTGCCAGCAGCTTAGAGATCGGGGAGCTGTTTTTT.

The chain carries TRBV6-5 and TRBJ1-6; D gene uncertain. CDR1 and CDR2 (germline): MNHEY, SVGAGI. This CDR3 contains 15 residues. V was cut by 0 bases and J by 14 bases, with 17 bases left in between. DNA for the CDR3: TGTGCCAGCAGTTACTCGACCCCCTCCGAGGCGGCCCTCCACTTT. Its protein is CASSYSTPSEAALHF.

The CDR3 coding sequence is TGTGCCAGCAGATTAGGACTAGCGGGAGGTCAGTTCTTC. This sequence encodes CASRLGLAGGQFF. The J gene is TRBJ2-1, the V gene TRBV6-5; 14 bases match TRBD2. The CDR3 consists of 13 residues. V lost 6 bases to trimming and J lost 13 bases; unmatched junction nucleotides: 5. CDR1 and CDR2 (germline): MNHEY, SVGAGI.

The chain is built from TRBV19 and TRBJ1-2; the D gene is possibly TRBD1 (5 bases). Germline V CDR1 and CDR2: LNHDA, SQIVND (reference sequence). The CDR3 consists of 15 residues. The V gene lost 5 bases and the J gene lost 6 bases, with 19 bases spanning the gap. This CDR3 reads CASSEGWQPPNGYTF. The DNA for the CDR3 is TGTGCCAGTAGTGAGGGGTGGCAGCCACCCAATGGCTACACCTTC.

This clone was detected only a few times. The chain recombines TRBV5-1 with TRBJ1-1, with unresolved D. The CDR3 runs 11 residues. V was cut by 1 base and J by 2 bases, with 0 bases left in between. Germline assignment: CDR1 SGHRS and CDR2 YFSETQ. CDR3 protein: CASSLNTEAFF. The CDR3 DNA reads as TGCGCCAGCAGCTTGAACACTGAAGCTTTCTTT.

The chain combines TRBV19 with TRBJ2-7; 7 bases agree with TRBD2. V lost 9 bases, J lost 0 bases, and 5 bases stayed unmatched. CDR3 length equals 13 residues. Germline CDR1 reads LNHDA; CDR2 reads SQIVND (reference sequence). The chain's CDR3 is CASSAGPSYEQYF. Here the CDR3 DNA reads TGTGCCAGCTCAGCGGGACCCTCCTACGAGCAGTACTTC.

This rearrangement joins TRBV19 to TRBJ1-3; 8 positions match TRBD1. The CDR3 runs to 13 residues. Germline values: CDR1 LNHDA, CDR2 SQIVND (reference sequence). V trimming: 9 bases; J trimming: 2 bases; junction bases outside the gene matches: 3. The CDR3: CASLTGAGNTIYF. The CDR3 region has the DNA TGTGCCAGCCTGACAGGGGCTGGAAACACCATATATTTT.

DNA for the CDR3: TGTGCCAGCAGTTACGTAGGCAGGAACACAGATACGCAGTATTTT. Its translation: CASSYVGRNTDTQYF. The J gene is TRBJ2-3, the V gene TRBV6-6, with D unclear. V was pared by 2 bases and J by 2 bases, with 11 bases between. In germline, CDR1 is MNHNY, CDR2 SVGAGI (reference sequence). This CDR3 is 15 amino acids long.

This clone came up once. The J gene is TRBJ2-5, the V gene TRBV27, with D tentatively TRBD2 (6 bases). This CDR3 contains 10 residues. CDR1 and CDR2 (germline): MNHEY, SMNVEV (reference sequence). V dropped 7 bases and J dropped 13 bases, with 13 bases sitting between them. CDR3 nucleotides: TGTGCCAGCAACCTAGCGCCGAGGTACTTC. It yields the protein CASNLAPRYF.

This chain uses TRBV6-1 with TRBJ1-2; the D is unclear. Germline-derived CDR1 and CDR2 are MNHNS and SASEGT. CDR3 length equals 16 residues. Between the trimmed V and J ends, which lost 0 bases and 3 bases, there was a span of 14 bases. CDR3 DNA: TGTGCCAGCAGTGAAGCGACATTCGGTAGCTACTATGGCTACACCTTC. This sequence encodes CASSEATFGSYYGYTF.

This clone appeared a few times. The gene calls are TRBV27 and TRBJ1-2, with 7 bases matching TRBD1. The CDR3 runs to 15 residues. Looked up from germline, CDR1 is MNHEY and CDR2 is SMNVEV (reference sequence). Germline trimming cut 0 bases from V and 4 bases from J; bases unmatched to any gene: 5. The CDR3 sequence is CASSLSAGGPYGYTF. For the CDR3, the DNA is TGTGCCAGCAGTTTATCGGCAGGGGGTCCCTATGGCTACACCTTC.

This clone was recorded once. This chain links TRBV4-3 with TRBJ2-1; D ambiguous. In germline, CDR1 is LGHNA, CDR2 YSLEER. The V gene lost 0 bases and the J gene lost 8 bases, with 8 bases spanning the gap. The CDR3 spans 13 residues. DNA for the CDR3: TGCGCCAGCAGCCAAGATCCCAGCTATGAGCAGTTCTTC. This translates into CASSQDPSYEQFF.

J is TRBJ1-1 and V is TRBV7-2; D is uncertain. Germline CDR1 SGHTA, CDR2 FQGNSA. Trimming took 5 bases from V and 3 from J, leaving 13 bases between them. This CDR3 has 14 residues. CDR3 bases: TGTGCCAGCAGCCGAGATGTCTGGGACACTGAAGCTTTCTTT. Its protein is CASSRDVWDTEAFF.

This chain uses TRBV19 with TRBJ1-6; a weak D match, TRBD1 (5 bases). Germline CDR1 is LNHDA and CDR2 is SQIVND (reference sequence). Deletions cut 1 base from V and 7 bases from J, with 11 bases between. CDR3 length equals 15 residues. CDR3 region: CASSIGWDVNSPLHF. DNA for the CDR3: TGTGCCAGTAGTATAGGATGGGACGTCAATTCACCCCTCCACTTT.

This chain connects TRBV7-2 to TRBJ1-5; TRBD1 matches at 7 bases. The germline V gene encodes CDR1 SGHTA and CDR2 FQGNSA. The CDR3 is 19 amino acids. The V segment lost 2 bases and the J segment 5 bases; nucleotides outside the gene matches: 18. The CDR3 nucleotides are TGTGCCAGCAGCTTAATGGCTGTCGGGGGCAGGGGGAACTATCAGCCCCAGCATTTT. It yields the protein CASSLMAVGGRGNYQPQHF.

This chain joins TRBV6-6 and TRBJ2-7, with D hard to call. This CDR3 is built from 14 residues. The germline V and J ends were trimmed by 7 bases and 0 bases, with 13 bases remaining between them. The germline gives CDR1 MNHNY, CDR2 SVGAGI (reference sequence). This CDR3 is CASTSDGNSYEQYF. The CDR3 DNA sequence: TGTGCCAGCACCTCGGACGGAAACTCCTACGAGCAGTACTTC.

This chain uses TRBV27 with TRBJ2-5; D ambiguous. V lost 6 bases, J lost 5 bases, and 10 bases lay in between. CDR3 length equals 12 residues. The germline V gene encodes CDR1 MNHEY and CDR2 SMNVEV (reference sequence). This CDR3 is CASRPGPETQYF. The CDR3, as DNA: TGTGCCAGCAGGCCCGGCCCGGAGACCCAGTACTTC.

The chain recombines TRBV5-1 with TRBJ1-6; possible D gene TRBD1, 5 bases. The germline CDR1 and CDR2 sequences are SGHRS and YFSETQ. The V and J ends lost 4 bases and 9 bases respectively, with 20 bases between them. There are 16 residues in the CDR3. The CDR3 sequence: CASSVAMGGLGSPLHF. Written as DNA, the CDR3 is TGCGCCAGCAGCGTCGCAATGGGGGGTTTAGGTTCACCCCTCCACTTT.

The chain recombines TRBV6-5 with TRBJ2-1, with D possibly being TRBD2 (6 bases). This CDR3 region has 13 residues. Germline V gene sequence: CDR1 MNHEY, CDR2 SVGAGI. Trimming stripped 4 bases from V and 7 bases from J, with 11 bases between. In DNA form, the CDR3 reads TGTGCCAGCAGTTCCGGGAGACCTAATGAGCAGTTCTTC. This gives the protein CASSSGRPNEQFF.

This chain connects TRBV7-9 to TRBJ1-2; 7 bases match TRBD1. Trimming at V came to 4 bases and at J to 2 bases, leaving 4 bases not matched to a gene. The germline gives CDR1 SEHNR, CDR2 FQNEAQ (reference sequence). This CDR3 has 14 amino acids. CDR3 DNA sequence: TGTGCCAGCAGCTCCTTGACAGGGAACTATGGCTACACCTTC. It yields the protein CASSSLTGNYGYTF. The complete variable domain, with remaining parts taken from reference TRBV7-9 and TRBJ1-2, reads DTGVSQNPRHKITKRGQNVTFRCDPISEHNRLYWYRQTLGQGPEFLTYFQNEAQLEKSRLLSDRFSAERPKGSFSTLEIQRTEQGDSAMYLCASSSLTGNYGYTFGSGTRLTVV.

This clone showed up just once. The genes are TRBV5-4 and TRBJ2-2, with 9 bases identical to TRBD1. This CDR3 spans 15 amino acids. V was clipped by 10 bases and J by 5 bases; unmatched bases: 12. Germline V gives CDR1 SGHNT, CDR2 YYREEE (reference sequence). CDR3 bases: TGTGCCGTATGGGCGGGACAGGGTTGGACCGGGGAGCTGTTTTTT. It yields the protein CAVWAGQGWTGELFF.

The rearrangement uses TRBV6-1 and TRBJ1-5; D is perhaps TRBD1 (6 bases). CDR3 size: 13 residues. Looked up from germline, CDR1 is MNHNS and CDR2 is SASEGT. Deletions cut 5 bases from V and 4 bases from J, with 9 bases between. This CDR3 is CASSQGLNQPQHF. The CDR3 DNA reads as TGTGCCAGCAGTCAGGGGTTAAATCAGCCCCAGCATTTT.

Here the CDR3 DNA reads TGCGCCAGCAGCTTGGGGGGCGAGCAGTACTTC. Its translation is CASSLGGEQYF. The genes are TRBV5-1 and TRBJ2-7; D not certain. From germline, CDR1 is SGHRS and CDR2 YFSETQ. V shed 0 bases and J shed 6 bases, with 4 bases lying between them. The CDR3 has 11 amino acids.

The chain employs TRBV6-1 and TRBJ1-5; D is perhaps TRBD1 (6 bases). The V end was cut by 2 bases, the J end by 5 bases, with 13 bases between. Germline CDR1 reads MNHNS; CDR2 reads SASEGT. This CDR3 contains 15 residues. CDR3 loop: CASSEITGRYQPQHF. CDR3 DNA: TGTGCCAGCAGTGAAATAACAGGGAGATATCAGCCCCAGCATTTT.

The chain uses TRBV27 and TRBJ2-2; maybe TRBD2 (5 bases). The germline V and J ends were trimmed by 0 bases and 7 bases, with 9 bases remaining between them. Germline V lookup: CDR1 MNHEY, CDR2 SMNVEV (reference sequence). The CDR3 is 14 residues long. CDR3 DNA sequence: TGTGCCAGCAGTTTATCCTCCGAGGGCGGGGAGCTGTTTTTT. Residues: CASSLSSEGGELFF.